This TCR beta chain was recorded in a study of CD8+ T cells in alopecia areata. The treatment was: oral pan-JAK inhibitor, 5-10 mg twice daily. Notes on the study in general: It was observed that many expanded lesional clones persisted in scalp and blood during tofacitinib. Tofacitinib significantly lowered scalp clonality and expanded CD8+ clones among the top 100. More clonal than normal scalp was lesional scalp, particularly alopecia totalis/universalis.

As regards this clone: The antigen is undetermined.

Extraction and reverse transcription of RNA yielded cDNA as the sequencing template. The data were produced by immunoSEQ multiplex PCR, yet TCRdb's version contains in-frame clones alone and is incomplete. The data show hundreds of thousands of clones, roughly two fifths seen once. Germline V gene lookup returns CDR1 SQVTM and CDR2 ANQGSEA. This CDR3 region has 13 residues. V was shortened by 1 base and J by 2 bases, with 6 bases between the two germline ends. This receptor was identified in a human donor with alopecia areata. This chain connects TRBV29-1 to TRBJ2-1; D is undetermined. Sequencing used CD4+ T cells sorted from blood, obtained between weeks 30 and 35, from a patient treated with tofacitinib. The CDR3 DNA follows: TGCAGCGTTGAAGCGCTACCCTACAATGAGCAGTTCTTC. Protein product: CSVEALPYNEQFF.